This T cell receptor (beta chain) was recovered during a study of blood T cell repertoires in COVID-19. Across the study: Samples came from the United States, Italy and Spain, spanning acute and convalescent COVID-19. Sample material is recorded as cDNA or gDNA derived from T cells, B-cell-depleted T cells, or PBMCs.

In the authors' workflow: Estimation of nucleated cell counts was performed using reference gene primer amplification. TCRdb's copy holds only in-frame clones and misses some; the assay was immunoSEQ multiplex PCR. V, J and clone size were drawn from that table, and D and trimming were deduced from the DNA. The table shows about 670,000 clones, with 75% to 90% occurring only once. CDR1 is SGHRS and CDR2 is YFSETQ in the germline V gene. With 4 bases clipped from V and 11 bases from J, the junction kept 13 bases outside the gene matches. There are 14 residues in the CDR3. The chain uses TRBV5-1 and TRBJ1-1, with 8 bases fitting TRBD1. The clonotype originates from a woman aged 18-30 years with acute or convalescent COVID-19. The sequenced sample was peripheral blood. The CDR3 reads CASSINQGARWAFF. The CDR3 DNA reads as TGCGCCAGCAGCATAAACCAGGGGGCGCGGTGGGCTTTCTTT.